This TCR beta chain was captured by sequencing in a study of identical twins. The CDR3 sequence is 13 residues long. Deletions cut 4 bases from V and 2 bases from J, with 7 bases between. Study findings and constraints: Memory repertoires lacked the insertion deficit that abundant cord blood beta clonotypes showed.

TCRdb re-called the 5' RACE reads with MiXCR, one entry per CDR3 protein. The sample consists of 1.5 million or so distinct CDR3 sequences, roughly 35% of them appearing once. Remarks on this clonotype: The antigen remains unidentified.

The specimen sequenced was cord blood. The chain employs TRBV12-3 or TRBV12-4 and TRBJ2-3, with D uncertain. The sequence came from a newborn girl in good health. The CDR3 loop reads CASSYAYTDTQYF. The CDR3 DNA reads TGTGCCAGCAGTTATGCCTACACAGATACGCAGTATTTT.